This T cell receptor beta chain stems from a study of T cell repertoires in cytomegalovirus infection. Looking at the study overall: The authors relied on CMV epitopes, both recently identified HLA-C-restricted and well-studied HLA-B-restricted. CMV infection and matching HLA type were both indicated by public TCR beta signatures. Study-level findings and limits: CMV-specific TCR beta clonotypes restricted by HLA-C were the ones dominating the ex vivo response.

V was trimmed by 0 bases and J by 4 bases, leaving 15 bases between them. This CDR3 comprises 16 residues. The germline V gene has CDR1 LGHNA and CDR2 YSLEER. TCRdb redid the calling of the reads with MiXCR, one entry per CDR3 protein. The data contain approximately 1,000,000 distinct CDR3 sequences, around 32% of them singletons. Notes on this clonotype: What it binds is unknown.

The TCR was taken from a human donor in good health (CMV status not recorded). Some clones in this sample may be carry-over from other donors' samples. Sequencing used cultured CD8+ T cells from PBMCs, obtained from culture after CMV antigen stimulation. The V and J genes are TRBV4-3 and TRBJ1-2; D unclear. The CDR3 sequence is CASSQDRVTVPYGYTF. CDR3 nucleotides: TGCGCCAGCAGCCAAGACCGGGTCACAGTGCCCTATGGCTACACCTTC.